These 28 T cell receptor beta chains were all obtained from the same sample, sequenced in a study of control samples from healthy donors and cancer patients. TCRdb's table, derived via immunoSEQ multiplex PCR, lists solely in-frame clones and lacks some. The sample has some 64,000 clones, 80% to 90% seen once; the top ten hold under 2.5%. What was sequenced was PBMCs. These TCRs come from a woman in her forties or fifties with head and neck cancer.

This chain connects TRBV25-1 to TRBJ1-1; no reliable D call. The CDR3 covers 12 residues. Deletions cut 3 bases from V and 4 bases from J, with 6 bases between. Germline V CDR1 and CDR2: MGHDK, SYGVNS. The CDR3 sequence is CASSDGGTEAFF. The CDR3 DNA reads as TGTGCCAGCAGTGACGGTGGCACTGAAGCTTTCTTT.

V gene TRBV5-1 combines with J gene TRBJ1-2; TRBD1 matches at 7 bases. Looked up from germline, CDR1 is SGHRS and CDR2 is YFSETQ. CDR3 size: 14 residues. With 0 bases clipped from V and 3 bases from J, the junction kept 2 bases outside the gene matches. CDR3 bases: TGCGCCAGCAGCTTGGGACAGGGAGACTATGGCTACACCTTC. This codes for CASSLGQGDYGYTF.

V usage is TRBV13 and J usage is TRBJ2-5; 7 bases fit TRBD1. The CDR3 extends over 14 amino acids. The trim removed 1 base at V and 5 bases at J, leaving 4 bases unmatched. Germline CDR1 is PRHDT and CDR2 is FYEKMQ (reference sequence). The CDR3 DNA reads as TGTGCCAGCAGCTTAGAGGGGGCGCAGGAGACCCAGTACTTC. Encoded protein: CASSLEGAQETQYF.

The rearrangement links TRBV5-1 to TRBJ1-4, with D possibly matching TRBD1 (5 bases). Germline-derived CDR1 and CDR2 are SGHRS and YFSETQ. The germline V and J ends were trimmed by 4 bases and 1 base, with 20 bases remaining between them. The CDR3 totals 18 residues. The CDR3: CASSPAGTTTGTNEKLFF. In DNA form, the CDR3 reads TGCGCCAGCAGCCCTGCCGGGACGACGACCGGAACTAATGAAAAACTGTTTTTT.

V gene TRBV30 combines with J gene TRBJ1-1; TRBD1 might be the D (5 bases). The CDR3 extends over 13 amino acids. V was shortened by 7 bases and J by 6 bases, with 18 bases between the two germline ends. Germline V lookup: CDR1 GTSNPN, CDR2 SVGIG (reference sequence). CDR3 region: CASRGQGGAEAFF. The CDR3 nucleotides read TGTGCCTCAAGAGGTCAGGGAGGCGCTGAAGCTTTCTTT. The full variable domain, with the rest looked up from reference TRBV30 and TRBJ1-1, is SQTIHQWPATLVQPVGSPLSLECTVEGTSNPNLYWYRQAAGRGLQLLFYSVGIGQISSEVPQNLSASRPQDRQFILSSKKLLLSDSGFYLCASRGQGGAEAFFGQGTRLTVV.

V gene TRBV4-2 combines with J gene TRBJ1-4, with a weak D call TRBD1 (5 bases). V was shortened by 4 bases and J by 7 bases, with 16 bases between the two germline ends. CDR3 size: 15 residues. Germline V gene data show CDR1 as LGHNA and CDR2 as YNFKEQ. CDR3 bases: TGTGCCAGCAGCCCTAAAGACGGGGGGACTGAAAAACTGTTTTTT. Translation gives CASSPKDGGTEKLFF.

This clone appeared a single time. The chain employs TRBV12-5 and TRBJ2-7, with D possibly being TRBD1 (6 bases). The CDR3 has 15 residues. V lost 1 base and J 3 bases, leaving 13 bases between the germline ends. Per the germline V gene, CDR1 is LGHNT and CDR2 is FRNRAP. The DNA of the CDR3 is TGTGCTAGTGGTTTGGCCGGGACACCCAGCTACGAGCAGTACTTC. Translating gives CASGLAGTPSYEQYF. Supplemented by reference TRBV12-5 and TRBJ2-7, the full variable domain reads DARVTQTPRHKVTEMGQEVTMRCQPILGHNTVFWYRQTMMQGLELLAYFRNRAPLDDSGMPKDRFSAEMPDATLATLKIQPSEPRDSAVYFCASGLAGTPSYEQYFGPGTRLTVT.

Regarding this clone: Other DNA sequences from this sample encode an identical CDR3 as well. The rearrangement uses TRBV4-2 and TRBJ2-3, with D possibly TRBD2 on 7 matching bases. The CDR3 length is 16 residues. Germline V CDR1 and CDR2: LGHNA, YNFKEQ. Trimming removed 1 base at V and 4 bases at J, with 15 bases between. As DNA, the CDR3 is TGTGCCAGCAGCCAAGGCGTAGAGGGGGGGGCAGATACGCAGTATTTT. Translation: CASSQGVEGGADTQYF.

The chain recombines TRBV5-1 with TRBJ2-2; D not resolved. CDR1 is SGHRS, CDR2 YFSETQ, per germline. V lost 0 bases and J 6 bases, leaving 9 bases between the germline ends. The length of the CDR3 is 14 residues. CDR3 residues: CASSLVNGPGELFF. As DNA, the CDR3 is TGCGCCAGCAGCTTGGTCAACGGGCCCGGGGAGCTGTTTTTT.

The chain links TRBV5-3 to TRBJ1-3; D perhaps matches TRBD1 (6 bases). TRBV5-3 is an open reading frame whose function is uncertain. V lost 3 bases, J lost 4 bases, and 20 bases lay in between. CDR3 size: 17 residues. CDR3 protein: CARSSGLRWRGGNTIYF. CDR3 coding DNA: TGTGCCAGAAGCTCCGGGCTCAGATGGAGGGGGGGAAACACCATATATTTT.

This chain connects TRBV19 to TRBJ1-1; unclear D gene. The CDR3 is 14 residues long. Per the germline V gene, CDR1 is LNHDA and CDR2 is SQIVND (reference sequence). The V gene lost 0 bases and the J gene lost 4 bases, with 9 bases spanning the gap. CDR3 region: CASSIDSSGTEAFF. In DNA form, the CDR3 reads TGTGCCAGTAGTATAGACAGTTCGGGCACTGAAGCTTTCTTT.

In this sample, this clone turned up a few times. V and J are TRBV18 and TRBJ1-2; weak D call: TRBD1 (6 bases). CDR3 length: 16 residues. Germline CDR1 is KGHSH and CDR2 is LQKENI. Trimming removed 4 bases at V and 7 bases at J, with 22 bases between. CDR3 region: CASSQEGGTPEPGYTF. The CDR3 DNA is TGTGCCAGCTCACAAGAGGGGGGGACGCCCGAGCCTGGCTACACCTTC. Together with reference TRBV18 and TRBJ1-2, the CDR3 gives the full variable domain: NAGVMQNPRHLVRRRGQEARLRCSPMKGHSHVYWYRQLPEEGLKFMVYLQKENIIDESGMPKERFSAEFPKEGPSILRIQQVVRGDSAAYFCASSQEGGTPEPGYTFGSGTRLTVV.

This clone was counted only a few times. The chain uses TRBV27 and TRBJ1-2; D possibly corresponds to TRBD1 (5 bases). Trimming shortened V by 0 bases and J by 4 bases, and 15 bases separated the two germline ends. This CDR3 contains 16 residues. CDR1 and CDR2 from the germline V gene are MNHEY and SMNVEV (reference sequence). This CDR3 reads CASSLSDSGRVYGYTF. In DNA, the CDR3 is TGTGCCAGCAGTTTATCTGACTCGGGACGGGTCTATGGCTACACCTTC.

The chain employs TRBV6-5 and TRBJ1-2; TRBD1 matches at 7 bases. V shed 7 bases, J shed 2 bases, and the junction held 4 bases outside the gene matches. The CDR3 loop spans 13 amino acids. Germline V lookup: CDR1 MNHEY, CDR2 SVGAGI. This CDR3 is CASTSTGNYGYTF. Here the CDR3 DNA reads TGTGCCAGCACCTCGACAGGGAACTATGGCTACACCTTC.

The chain links TRBV6-5 to TRBJ2-5; 11 bases fit TRBD2. The V and J ends lost 8 bases and 9 bases, in that order; junction bases with no gene match: 11. In germline, CDR1 is MNHEY, CDR2 SVGAGI. This CDR3 is built from 14 residues. The CDR3 region has the DNA TGTGCCAGCTTGGGACTAGCGGCCGGAGGGGCCCAGTACTTC. Translating it yields CASLGLAAGGAQYF.

The chain recombines TRBV2 with TRBJ1-4, with D maybe TRBD1 (6 bases). CDR3 length: 15 amino acids. The germline CDR1 and CDR2 sequences are SNHLY and FYNNEI. V lost 2 bases to trimming and J lost 2 bases, with 9 bases between them. The CDR3 region is CASSEYGGTNEKLFF. In DNA, the CDR3 is TGTGCCAGCAGTGAATACGGGGGCACTAATGAAAAACTGTTTTTT.

The rearrangement links TRBV30 to TRBJ2-1; the D gene is possibly TRBD2 (5 bases). V lost 0 bases to trimming and J lost 6 bases, with 12 bases between them. The CDR3 totals 14 residues. Germline V gene lookup returns CDR1 GTSNPN and CDR2 SVGIG (reference sequence). The CDR3 region has the DNA TGTGCCTGGAGTGTAAGGAGAGGGTTCAATGAGCAGTTCTTC. Translated: CAWSVRRGFNEQFF.

The chain couples TRBV4-1 to TRBJ1-2; D is ambiguous. V was shortened by 1 base and J by 5 bases, with 11 bases between the two germline ends. Germline CDR1 and CDR2: MGHRA and YSYEKL. The CDR3 has 14 amino acids. In DNA, the CDR3 is TGCGCCAGCAGCCAAGCCACGGGTTCGTATGGCTACACCTTC. It translates to CASSQATGSYGYTF.

There are a few counts of this clone. The CDR3, as DNA: TGTGCCAGCAGCCTGAGCGGGGGTGCCTCCTACGAGCAGTACTTC. It yields the protein CASSLSGGASYEQYF. The chain combines TRBV11-2 with TRBJ2-7; TRBD2 matches 8 bases. V was pared by 5 bases and J by 0 bases, with 6 bases of the junction left unmatched. The CDR3 runs to 15 residues. The germline V gene has CDR1 SGHAT and CDR2 FQNNGV.

This chain connects TRBV5-6 to TRBJ2-7; TRBD1 is a possible D gene (6 bases). Germline V gene sequence: CDR1 SGHDT, CDR2 YYEEEE. The CDR3 has 12 amino acids. Between the trimmed V and J ends, which lost 7 bases and 7 bases, there was a span of 15 bases. The CDR3 region has the DNA TGTGCCAGCCGGGACACCCTAGGGGAGCAGTACTTC. Translated: CASRDTLGEQYF.

CDR3 coding DNA: TGTGCCAGCAGTTTCCCCCTGACAGGGCGGAACACTGAAGCTTTCTTT. This sequence encodes CASSFPLTGRNTEAFF. The chain employs TRBV28 and TRBJ1-1, with 7 bases aligning to TRBD1. CDR3 length: 16 residues. From germline, CDR1 is MDHEN and CDR2 SYDVKM. Germline trimming cut 3 bases from V and 1 base from J; bases unmatched to any gene: 8.

The chain uses TRBV15 and TRBJ1-5, with 8 bases matching TRBD1. J gave up 4 bases and V 5 bases, and 7 bases lay outside the gene matches. The germline V gene encodes CDR1 LNHNV and CDR2 YYDKDF (reference sequence). The length of the CDR3 is 15 residues. CDR3 sequence: CATSESRGRNQPQHF. CDR3 DNA sequence: TGTGCCACCAGCGAAAGCAGGGGGCGGAATCAGCCCCAGCATTTT.

This sequence joins TRBV28 and TRBJ1-3; D is undetermined. Germline-derived CDR1 and CDR2 are MDHEN and SYDVKM. CDR3 length: 15 amino acids. V gave up 2 bases and J gave up 2 bases, with 10 bases separating them. CDR3 residues: CASSLEEGAGNTIYF. The DNA for the CDR3 is TGTGCCAGCAGTTTAGAGGAGGGTGCTGGAAACACCATATATTTT. The whole variable domain, remainder taken from reference TRBV28 and TRBJ1-3, is DVKVTQSSRYLVKRTGEKVFLECVQDMDHENMFWYRQDPGLGLRLIYFSYDVKMKEKGDIPEGYSVSREKKERFSLILESASTNQTSMYLCASSLEEGAGNTIYFGEGSWLTVV.

V is TRBV19 and J is TRBJ1-5; D perhaps matches TRBD1 (5 bases). The V gene lost 3 bases and the J gene lost 4 bases, with 13 bases spanning the gap. This CDR3 has 15 amino acids. The germline gives CDR1 LNHDA, CDR2 SQIVND (reference sequence). CDR3 loop: CASSILLQGNQPQHF. The CDR3 DNA reads as TGTGCCAGTAGTATTTTACTCCAGGGAAATCAGCCCCAGCATTTT.

The genes are TRBV19 and TRBJ1-4; D may be TRBD1 (5 bases). The CDR3 has 15 amino acids. Trimming stripped 5 bases from V and 8 bases from J, with 18 bases between. CDR1 is LNHDA and CDR2 is SQIVND in the germline V gene (reference sequence). The chain's CDR3 is CASSSRTGRDEKLFF. The CDR3 nucleotides read TGTGCCAGTAGTTCGAGAACCGGCAGGGACGAAAAACTGTTTTTT.

The rearrangement joins TRBV29-1 to TRBJ2-7; the D gene is possibly TRBD1 (6 bases). Germline V gene sequence: CDR1 SQVTM, CDR2 ANQGSEA. Trimming left V 3 bases short and J 2 bases short, with 8 bases between. The CDR3 has 12 residues. This CDR3 is CSVDSGAYEQYF. As DNA, the CDR3 is TGCAGCGTTGACTCAGGGGCCTACGAGCAGTACTTC.

The V call is TRBV27, the J call TRBJ1-2, with TRBD1 as a possible D gene (5 bases). Germline lookup yields CDR1 MNHEY and CDR2 SMNVEV (reference sequence). V gave up 1 base and J gave up 4 bases, with 16 bases separating them. The CDR3 totals 16 residues. Here the CDR3 DNA reads TGTGCCAGCAGTTTATATAGCACCCCGGGGGGCTATGGCTACACCTTC. It translates to CASSLYSTPGGYGYTF.

This chain joins TRBV3-1 (or the pseudogene TRBV3-2) and TRBJ1-3; possibly TRBD1 for D (6 bases). V was trimmed by 1 base and J by 0 bases, leaving 16 bases between them. Germline CDR1 and CDR2: LGHDT and YNNKEL (reference sequence). The CDR3 runs 18 residues. CDR3 loop: CASSQVNPGAPSGNTIYF. The DNA for the CDR3 is TGTGCCAGCAGCCAAGTGAACCCGGGGGCCCCCTCTGGAAACACCATATATTTT.